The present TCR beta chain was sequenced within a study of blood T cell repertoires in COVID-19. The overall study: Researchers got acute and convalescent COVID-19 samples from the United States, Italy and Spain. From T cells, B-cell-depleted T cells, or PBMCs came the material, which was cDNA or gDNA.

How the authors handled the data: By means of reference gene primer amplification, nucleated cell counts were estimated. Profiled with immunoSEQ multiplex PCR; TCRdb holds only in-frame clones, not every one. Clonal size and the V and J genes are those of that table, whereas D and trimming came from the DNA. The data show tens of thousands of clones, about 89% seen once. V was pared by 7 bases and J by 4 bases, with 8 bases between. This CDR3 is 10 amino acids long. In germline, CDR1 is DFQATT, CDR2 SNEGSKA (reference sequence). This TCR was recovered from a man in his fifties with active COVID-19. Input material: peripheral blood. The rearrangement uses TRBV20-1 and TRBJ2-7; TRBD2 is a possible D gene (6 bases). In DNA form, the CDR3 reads TGCAGTGGAGGGACTTACGAGCAGTACTTC. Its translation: CSGGTYEQYF.